A selection of T cell receptor beta chains follows, all from one sample in a study of blood T cell repertoires in COVID-19. Data came from immunoSEQ multiplex PCR; TCRdb stores just in-frame clones and leaves some out. The sample yields approximately 210,000 clones, around 86% seen once. The sample comprised PBMCs or T cells enriched from blood (not recorded which). All receptors come from a woman aged 50 to 60 with acute COVID-19. The CDR3 runs from the conserved cysteine through the conserved F or W. Each record gives: V gene, CDR3 protein.

TRBV9 CASSVGLAGEQYF
TRBV18 CASSPGAESYEQYF
TRBV7-9 CASSSSTAGSSGNTIYF
TRBV11-2 CASSLTGTVLNTEAFF
TRBV7-2 CASSPFVTGGLDTQYF
TRBV7-9 CASSPSGVQAFF
TRBV7-6 CASSPGQGNSPLHF
TRBV2 CASVLQVGGGVTGANYGYTF
TRBV7-2 CASSPGTGLSGELFF
TRBV18 CASSPPNLSGNTIYF
TRBV7-8 CASRYAPGTNYEQYF
TRBV18 CASSQMGSGRLTYEQYF
TRBV12-3/TRBV12-4 CASRETNTEAFF
TRBV18 CASSPPATGFYEQYF
TRBV6-6 CASSVQGSGANVLTF
TRBV7-2 CASSPGQVQETQYF
TRBV19 CASSQDGVAKDRVGITTNEKLFF
TRBV11-2 CASSSLLPYEQYF
TRBV7-8 CASSFLGNAGELFF
TRBV7-8 CASSFGGTGGKNTEAFF
TRBV28 CVSSSLRSRDRAYGYTF
TRBV27 CASSSKGNTIYF
TRBV11-2 CASSLVLAGVWETQYF
TRBV7-2 CASSPESNRIANYGYTF
TRBV7-2 CASSLGYSDEQFF
TRBV28 CASSLLDRVGEQYF
TRBV11-2 CAGGQGDTEAFF
TRBV18 CASSPLAQDSPLHF
TRBV30 CAWSVLVADTQYF
TRBV4-3 CASSQDPPGQGRSSGNTIYF
TRBV3-1/TRBV3-2 CASSQLISPLHF
TRBV19 CASSIFEGTGNYEQYF
TRBV30 CAWGSLNEKLFF
TRBV6-2/TRBV6-3 CASSSEREGSYNEQFF
TRBV6-5 CASRVTSPSYEQYF
TRBV7-9 CASSAGQLHEQYF